This T cell receptor beta chain derives from a study of shared clonotypes between healthy human individuals. Profiling relied on immunoSEQ multiplex PCR, and the TCRdb table lists in-frame clones only, not all of them. The table shows around 1.5 million clones, with 95% to 99% occurring only once. Study donors comprised healthy, HIV-negative adults devoid of recent acute infection or vaccination. Splitting of CD4+ cells produced CD45RA+ naive and CD45RA-negative memory subsets. Trimming took 5 bases from V and 4 from J, leaving 20 bases between them. The CDR3 covers 16 residues. Germline CDR1 GTSNPN, CDR2 SVGIG (reference sequence).

The clonotype comes from a man aged 25-45 years in good health. The chain combines TRBV30 with TRBJ2-2; TRBD1 is a possible D gene (7 bases). Sequencing was carried out using naive CD4+ T cells sorted from blood. Subset specified: CD45RA+ positively selected. CDR3 DNA: TGTGCCTGGGGGAAAGGAGGGGGCGTGGGCACCGGGGAGCTGTTTTTT. Protein: CAWGKGGGVGTGELFF.